This T cell receptor beta chain was captured by sequencing in a study of blood T cell repertoires in COVID-19. Study background: The origin of the acute and convalescent COVID-19 samples was the United States, Italy and Spain. Sample material is recorded as cDNA or gDNA derived from T cells, B-cell-depleted T cells, or PBMCs.

Source study methods: Cell counts per sample came from amplifying reference gene primers. The method was immunoSEQ multiplex PCR; TCRdb's version includes in-frame clones alone and lacks a portion of them. That table furnishes V, J and clone size, whereas the DNA furnished D and trimming. The sample lists just over 300,000 clones, roughly 90% occurring once. Trimming removed 4 bases from V and 2 bases from J, with 9 bases in between. Germline CDR1 and CDR2: SGHTS and YDEGEE. This CDR3 has 14 amino acids. Participants were aged about 18 to 100 years from roughly 26 US areas. The receptor's source is a woman aged 18-35 years with acute COVID-19. Sequencing input: PBMCs or T cells enriched from blood (not recorded which). V gene TRBV5-8 combines with J gene TRBJ2-2, with D perhaps TRBD2 (5 bases). The CDR3 DNA is TGTGCCAGCAGCCCCGGGATTAACACCGGGGAGCTGTTTTTT. This translates into CASSPGINTGELFF.